Shown below are 31 T cell receptor beta chains from a single sample sequenced in a study of vaccination and CD4 T cells after COVID-19. These TCRs are of unknown antigen specificity. The assay that was used to sequence DNA from cultured CD4+ T cells was the Oncomine TCR Beta short-read assay. TCRdb recomputed calls from the PCR reads with MiXCR, one row per CDR3 protein. The sample shows more than 15,000 distinct CDR3 sequences, approximately 50% of them seen only once. Stated treatment: approximately 9-day PBMC culture with coronavirus spike peptide pools or control peptides (ViraFEST assay). Sample: cultured CD4+ T cells from blood, taken after SARS-CoV-2 vaccination. These receptors all come from a human donor with COVID-19.

This clonotype was counted between two and nine times. The chain has TRBV2 and TRBJ1-1; D not resolved. This CDR3 comprises 12 residues. The V end lost 5 bases, the J end lost 3 bases, and 7 bases lay between the germline ends. Germline CDR1 reads SNHLY; CDR2 reads FYNNEI. The CDR3 is CASSNSHTEAFF. CDR3 sequence (DNA): TGTGCCAGCAGTAACTCGCACACTGAAGCTTTCTTT. The whole variable domain, remainder taken from reference TRBV2 and TRBJ1-1, is EPEVTQTPSHQVTQMGQEVILRCVPISNHLYFYWYRQILGQKVEFLVSFYNNEISEKSEIFDDQFSVERPDGSNFTLKIRSTKLEDSAMYFCASSNSHTEAFFGQGTRLTVV.

The V and J genes are TRBV11-2 and TRBJ2-3, with TRBD2 matching 9 bases. Germline assignment: CDR1 SGHAT and CDR2 FQNNGV. V lost 4 bases, J lost 8 bases, and 7 bases stayed unmatched. The CDR3 is 14 residues long. This CDR3 is CASSSSGGWATQYF. The CDR3 DNA reads TGTGCCAGCAGCTCCAGCGGGGGGTGGGCTACGCAGTATTTT.

The rearrangement links TRBV19 to TRBJ1-3; D uncertain. The length of the CDR3 is 14 residues. Germline V gene sequence: CDR1 LNHDA, CDR2 SQIVND (reference sequence). The V end was cut by 3 bases, the J end by 2 bases, with 8 bases between. CDR3 sequence (DNA): TGTGCCAGTAGTATCGGCCAGACTGGAAACACCATATATTTT. It encodes CASSIGQTGNTIYF.

This chain joins TRBV28 and TRBJ1-5; TRBD1 might be the D (6 bases). CDR3 size: 16 residues. Germline V gene lookup returns CDR1 MDHEN and CDR2 SYDVKM. V was shortened by 1 base and J by 0 bases, with 10 bases between the two germline ends. The CDR3 region is CASSLSGQYSNQPQHF. For the CDR3, the DNA is TGTGCCAGCAGTTTATCCGGACAGTATAGCAATCAGCCCCAGCATTTT.

This clonotype turned up a few times. The chain employs TRBV5-6 and TRBJ1-5; 12 nucleotides agree with TRBD1. J gave up 8 bases and V 4 bases, and 13 bases lay outside the gene matches. This CDR3 contains 17 residues. The germline gives CDR1 SGHDT, CDR2 YYEEEE. In nucleotides, the CDR3 is TGTGCCAGCAGCCGACTTATCCCGGGACAGGGGGCAGAGCCCCAGCATTTT. As protein: CASSRLIPGQGAEPQHF. The full variable domain, its missing parts supplied by reference TRBV5-6 and TRBJ1-5, is DAGVTQSPTHLIKTRGQQVTLRCSPKSGHDTVSWYQQALGQGPQFIFQYYEEEERQRGNFPDRFSGHQFPNYSSELNVNALLLGDSALYLCASSRLIPGQGAEPQHFGDGTRLSIL.

The chain joins TRBV6-1 to TRBJ2-1, with TRBD2 identical over 9 bases. In germline, CDR1 is MNHNS, CDR2 SASEGT. This CDR3 has 15 residues. V was pared by 6 bases and J by 9 bases, with 12 bases of the junction left unmatched. CDR3 residues: CASRDLAGVRGEQFF. CDR3 DNA: TGTGCCAGCAGGGACTTAGCGGGGGTTCGGGGTGAGCAGTTCTTC.

This clonotype was detected only once. At one boundary the junction diverges from the germline segment, which might be a read error. V usage is TRBV11-2 and J usage is TRBJ2-3, with 15 bases aligning to TRBD2. Germline V gene data show CDR1 as SGHAT and CDR2 as FQNNGV. The CDR3 consists of 18 residues. This chain's CDR3 is CASSQGGTSGGMGDTQYF. The DNA of the CDR3 is TGCGCCAGCAGCCAAGGAGGGACTAGCGGGGGGATGGGAGATACGCAGTATTTT.

The chain recombines TRBV7-9 with TRBJ2-7; 9 bases map to TRBD1. Trimming at V came to 3 bases and at J to 6 bases, leaving 6 bases not matched to a gene. CDR3 length: 14 amino acids. Germline values: CDR1 SEHNR, CDR2 FQNEAQ (reference sequence). CDR3 coding DNA: TGTGCCAGCAGCTTCACCGGGACAGGGTCCGAGCAGTACTTC. It specifies CASSFTGTGSEQYF.

The CDR3 region has the DNA TGTGCCAGCAGTTTACAAGCCATGGGAGGCGAGCAGTACTTC. It codes for CASSLQAMGGEQYF. The chain is built from TRBV27 and TRBJ2-7, with D possibly TRBD2 on 6 matching bases. CDR1 and CDR2 from the germline V gene are MNHEY and SMNVEV (reference sequence). CDR3 size: 14 residues. V lost 2 bases and J lost 6, with 14 bases in between.

The chain couples TRBV6-1 to TRBJ1-4; weak D call: TRBD1 (5 bases). The CDR3 extends over 14 amino acids. V was clipped by 8 bases and J by 2 bases, with 12 bases between them. Germline V CDR1 and CDR2: MNHNS, SASEGT. The CDR3 sequence is CASRDFATNEKLFF. The DNA for the CDR3 is TGTGCCAGCCGGGACTTCGCGACTAATGAAAAACTGTTTTTT.

This clonotype came up a few times. This chain connects TRBV20-1 to TRBJ1-3, with D perhaps matching TRBD1 (6 bases). V was trimmed by 2 bases and J by 4 bases, leaving 18 bases between them. This CDR3 is 16 amino acids long. Germline values: CDR1 DFQATT, CDR2 SNEGSKA (reference sequence). CDR3 protein: CSARRGGPSGGNTIYF. CDR3 sequence (DNA): TGCAGTGCTAGAAGGGGGGGGCCCTCCGGGGGAAACACCATATATTTT.

The V call is TRBV20-1, the J call TRBJ1-1; D possibly corresponds to TRBD1 (6 bases). Germline CDR1 DFQATT, CDR2 SNEGSKA (reference sequence). Between the trimmed V and J ends, which lost 6 bases and 2 bases, there was a span of 13 bases. The CDR3 is made up of 13 amino acids. CDR3 amino acids: CSAGGKVNTEAFF. The DNA of the CDR3 is TGCAGTGCAGGGGGGAAAGTAAACACTGAAGCTTTCTTT.

The V and J genes are TRBV6-1 and TRBJ2-1, with D possibly called TRBD1 or TRBD2 (6 bases each). V lost 6 bases, J lost 0 bases, and 9 bases lay in between. CDR1 MNHNS and CDR2 SASEGT come from the germline V gene. The CDR3 length is 14 residues. CDR3 amino acids: CASSGGSSYNEQFF. In nucleotides, the CDR3 is TGTGCCAGCAGCGGGGGCAGCTCCTACAATGAGCAGTTCTTC.

The chain uses TRBV7-2 and TRBJ2-5; D not resolved. The CDR3 runs to 13 residues. The germline V gene has CDR1 SGHTA and CDR2 FQGNSA. V was shortened by 1 base and J by 5 bases, with 8 bases between the two germline ends. CDR3 DNA sequence: TGTGCCAGCAGCTTAGTTTCCGGGGAGACCCAGTACTTC. Its translation: CASSLVSGETQYF.

This clonotype was counted a few times. The chain joins TRBV6-1 to TRBJ1-2, with 7 bases fitting TRBD1. J lost 1 base, V lost 10 bases, and 6 bases had no gene match. This CDR3 region has 13 residues. CDR1 is MNHNS, CDR2 SASEGT, per germline. As DNA, the CDR3 is TGTGCCACCGGGGACAGCTATAACTATGGCTACACCTTC. It is translated as CATGDSYNYGYTF.

This clonotype was picked up one time. V is TRBV7-2 and J is TRBJ1-2, with 9 nucleotides matching TRBD1. J gave up 5 bases and V 2 bases, and 6 bases lay outside the gene matches. The CDR3 loop spans 15 amino acids. From germline, CDR1 is SGHTA and CDR2 FQGNSA. The CDR3 nucleotides are TGTGCCAGCAGCTTAACAGGGGGCACTGGTTATGGCTACACCTTC. It codes for CASSLTGGTGYGYTF. The full variable domain, its missing parts supplied by reference TRBV7-2 and TRBJ1-2, is GAGVSQSPSNKVTEKGKDVELRCDPISGHTALYWYRQSLGQGLEFLIYFQGNSAPDKSGLPSDRFSAERTGGSVSTLTIQRTQQEDSAVYLCASSLTGGTGYGYTFGSGTRLTVV.

The chain uses TRBV20-1 and TRBJ1-3; possibly TRBD1 for D (5 bases). V was shortened by 1 base and J by 0 bases, with 7 bases between the two germline ends. The CDR3 spans 14 residues. CDR1 is DFQATT, CDR2 SNEGSKA, per germline (reference sequence). The CDR3 is CSARAGLSGNTIYF. CDR3 bases: TGCAGTGCTAGAGCAGGGCTCTCTGGAAACACCATATATTTT.

The chain combines TRBV10-3 with TRBJ2-5; 13 bases are a match to TRBD2. The germline V gene has CDR1 ENHRY and CDR2 SYGVKD. There are 13 residues in the CDR3. J lost 5 bases, V lost 8 bases, and 2 bases had no gene match. The CDR3 is CAIGTSGVETQYF. Here the CDR3 DNA reads TGTGCCATCGGGACTAGCGGGGTGGAGACCCAGTACTTC.

In its sample, this clonotype was seen a few times. The chain is built from TRBV6-1 and TRBJ1-3; 9 nucleotides agree with TRBD1. Germline-derived CDR1 and CDR2 are MNHNS and SASEGT. CDR3 length: 15 amino acids. Trimming cost V 1 base and J 7 bases; bases outside gene matches: 5. DNA for the CDR3: TGTGCCAGCAGTGAAGATGGGACAGGGTCGAACACCATATATTTT. Translated: CASSEDGTGSNTIYF.

The chain joins TRBV2 to TRBJ1-5, with a tentative D call TRBD1 (5 bases). Per germline, CDR1 SNHLY and CDR2 FYNNEI. The CDR3 is 13 amino acids. V lost 6 bases, J lost 7 bases, and 13 bases lay in between. CDR3 in amino acids: CASRDDSLQPQHF. Here the CDR3 DNA reads TGTGCCAGCAGGGATGACAGTTTACAGCCCCAGCATTTT.

The rearrangement uses TRBV11-3 and TRBJ1-2; D is unclear. The V end was cut by 8 bases, the J end by 4 bases, with 14 bases between. This CDR3 contains 13 residues. Germline V CDR1 and CDR2: SGHNT, YENEEA. CDR3 in amino acids: CASGDRFSYGYTF. The CDR3 DNA is TGTGCCAGCGGGGATAGGTTCTCCTATGGCTACACCTTC.

This rearrangement joins TRBV6-2 or TRBV6-3 to TRBJ2-5; D not resolved. The CDR3 is 12 amino acids. V was trimmed by 6 bases and J by 3 bases, leaving 8 bases between them. Germline V CDR1 and CDR2: MNHEY, SVGEGT. Written as DNA, the CDR3 is TGTGCCAGCAGCCGAACCAAAGAGACCCAGTACTTC. Its translation is CASSRTKETQYF.

This clonotype was observed a few times. The genes are TRBV7-9 and TRBJ2-5, with 7 bases identical to TRBD1. This CDR3 region has 15 residues. The V segment lost 5 bases and the J segment 3 bases; nucleotides outside the gene matches: 9. Germline loops: CDR1 SEHNR, CDR2 FQNEAQ (reference sequence). DNA of the CDR3: TGTGCCAGCAGCCGGCCCGGGACAGTCGAAGAGACCCAGTACTTC. It yields the protein CASSRPGTVEETQYF.

This clonotype showed up just a few times. This chain connects TRBV28 to TRBJ1-1; TRBD1 is a possible D gene (6 bases). V lost 4 bases, J lost 1 base, and 13 bases lay in between. This CDR3 has 15 amino acids. CDR1 is MDHEN, CDR2 SYDVKM, per germline. DNA for the CDR3: TGTGCCAGCAGTTCCCCCGGGACATCGAACACTGAAGCTTTCTTT. It translates to CASSSPGTSNTEAFF.

The chain recombines TRBV30 with TRBJ1-5, with D possibly being TRBD1 (5 bases). This CDR3 is 15 amino acids long. Trimming left V 3 bases short and J 4 bases short, with 16 bases between. CDR1 and CDR2 (germline): GTSNPN, SVGIG (reference sequence). The CDR3: CAWRSTGTENQPQHF. The CDR3 DNA reads as TGTGCCTGGAGATCAACCGGGACCGAGAATCAGCCCCAGCATTTT. The whole variable domain, remainder taken from reference TRBV30 and TRBJ1-5, is SQTIHQWPATLVQPVGSPLSLECTVEGTSNPNLYWYRQAAGRGLQLLFYSVGIGQISSEVPQNLSASRPQDRQFILSSKKLLLSDSGFYLCAWRSTGTENQPQHFGDGTRLSIL.

This clonotype has more than one count but fewer than ten. V usage is TRBV7-8 and J usage is TRBJ1-2; possible D gene TRBD1, 6 bases. V was trimmed by 0 bases and J by 8 bases, leaving 19 bases between them. The CDR3 length is 16 residues. CDR1 is SGHVS, CDR2 FQNEAQ, per germline. CDR3 sequence reads: CASSLAEAGPQGGYTF. The CDR3 region has the DNA TGTGCCAGCAGCTTAGCGGAGGCAGGTCCCCAGGGGGGCTACACCTTC.

The CDR3 reads CASSVGNYGYTF. In DNA, the CDR3 is TGTGCCAGCAGTGTAGGTAACTATGGCTACACCTTC. The rearrangement joins TRBV6-1 to TRBJ1-2; no clear D gene. The length of the CDR3 is 12 residues. Germline V CDR1 and CDR2: MNHNS, SASEGT. The V and J ends lost 4 bases and 1 base respectively, with 4 bases between them.

This chain links TRBV7-9 with TRBJ1-3; no clear D gene. This CDR3 is 16 amino acids long. Germline V CDR1 and CDR2: SEHNR, FQNEAQ (reference sequence). V dropped 5 bases and J dropped 0 bases, with 14 bases sitting between them. As DNA, the CDR3 is TGTGCCAGCAGCATAGAAAGCGGTAGCTCTGGAAACACCATATATTTT. Translating gives CASSIESGSSGNTIYF.

The chain uses TRBV29-1 and TRBJ2-7, with unresolved D. V dropped 4 bases and J dropped 2 bases, with 9 bases sitting between them. CDR3 length: 12 amino acids. Looked up from germline, CDR1 is SQVTM and CDR2 is ANQGSEA. CDR3 DNA: TGCAGCGTTGTATGGGCTACCTACGAGCAGTACTTC. This codes for CSVVWATYEQYF.

The chain links TRBV19 to TRBJ1-5, with TRBD1 as a possible D gene (6 bases). Germline V lookup: CDR1 LNHDA, CDR2 SQIVND (reference sequence). This CDR3 contains 13 residues. The ends were cut back, 8 bases at V and 7 bases at J, with 15 bases in the middle. Here the CDR3 DNA reads TGTGCCAGTGAGAGGGGGATTGGACAGCCCCAGCATTTT. This gives the protein CASERGIGQPQHF.

This clonotype came up a few times. The V gene is TRBV28, the J gene TRBJ2-3; the D is unclear. Germline CDR1 reads MDHEN; CDR2 reads SYDVKM. This CDR3 has 14 amino acids. Trimming took 3 bases from V and 1 from J, leaving 8 bases between them. The CDR3 spells CASSFLAGTDTQYF. The CDR3 DNA reads TGTGCCAGCAGTTTTCTTGCCGGCACAGATACGCAGTATTTT.